This is a list of T cell receptor beta chains from one sample in a study of blood T cell repertoires in COVID-19. Data came from immunoSEQ multiplex PCR; TCRdb stores just in-frame clones and leaves some out. This sample has under 65,000 clones; approximately 84% occur once, and the top ten carry approximately 5.1%. The specimen sequenced was peripheral blood. The receptor source for this set is a man older than 75 in a cohort sampled during active COVID-19. Both conserved end residues are part of each CDR3. A D gene is named only where the DNA matches it firmly. Rows give clone size only sometimes, using once, few, many, or a class for an expanded clone.

TGTGCAAGTCGCTTAGAGAACAGGGAGCCTGGCAGGAATACGCAGTATTTT	CASRLENREPGRNTQYF	.	TRBV12-2	TRBJ2-3	.
TGTGCCAGCAGTCGGACAGGGGGCTACCAAGAGACCCAGTACTTC	CASSRTGGYQETQYF	TRBD1	TRBV13	TRBJ2-5	.
TGTGCCAGCAGCCAACCTCCCGGACAGGGGATCTTCAAAGCTTTCTTT	CASSQPPGQGIFKAFF	TRBD1	TRBV3-1/TRBV3-2	TRBJ1-1	.
TGTGCCAGTAGTATAGCGACTAGCGGGGGCAACTACGAGCAGTACTTC	CASSIATSGGNYEQYF	TRBD2	TRBV19	TRBJ2-7	.
TGCGCCAGCAGCTTGGTCGGGGACCAAGAGACCCAGTACTTC	CASSLVGDQETQYF	.	TRBV5-1	TRBJ2-5	.
TGTGCCAGTACGGGACAGGGGTTTCGGGAGCAGTACTTC	CASTGQGFREQYF	TRBD1	TRBV6-5	TRBJ2-7	.
TGTGCCAGCAGCCCCTCTACGAACACCGGGGAGCTGTTTTTT	CASSPSTNTGELFF	.	TRBV7-2	TRBJ2-2	.
TGCGCCAGCAGCCCCGGGACAGGGTTGGCCGGTAGTGAAAAACTGTTTTTT	CASSPGTGLAGSEKLFF	TRBD1	TRBV5-1	TRBJ1-4	.
TGTGCCAGTAGTACCCGGGACAACTACGAGCAGTACTTC	CASSTRDNYEQYF	.	TRBV19	TRBJ2-7	once
TGTGCCAGCAGTGAGTTGTTCAGCACTGAAGCTTTCTTT	CASSELFSTEAFF	.	TRBV25-1	TRBJ1-1	.
TGTGCCAGCAGCTTAGCGGGGACAGGACCTTACTACGAGCAGTACTTC	CASSLAGTGPYYEQYF	TRBD1	TRBV7-2	TRBJ2-7	once
TGTGCCACGAAACTAGCGGGAGGGGGGACCCAGTACTTC	CATKLAGGGTQYF	TRBD2	TRBV30	TRBJ2-5	once
TGTGCCAGCAGCCAAGTGACTCCTAGAGGCTCCTACAATGAGCAGTTCTTC	CASSQVTPRGSYNEQFF	.	TRBV16	TRBJ2-1	.
TGTGCCAGCAGCTCGGCCGGGACAGGGTGGACTGAAGCTTTCTTT	CASSSAGTGWTEAFF	TRBD1	TRBV5-4	TRBJ1-1	once
TGCGCCAGCAGCCGAACTAGCGGGGGGGCCGTCACAGATACGCAGTATTTT	CASSRTSGGAVTDTQYF	TRBD2	TRBV5-1	TRBJ2-3	.
TGTGCCAGCAGCCCGGCGGGACTTAACACCGGGGAGCTGTTTTTT	CASSPAGLNTGELFF	.	TRBV13	TRBJ2-2	.
TGTGCCAGCAGCTCCGACCTAGGAAGCGCTGAAGCTTTCTTT	CASSSDLGSAEAFF	.	TRBV5-8	TRBJ1-1	.
TGTGCCAGCAGCGTCTCGAGGGGCACAGATACGCAGTATTTT	CASSVSRGTDTQYF	.	TRBV27	TRBJ2-3	.
TGTGCCAGCAGTGAAAATCCGAGAGGAAACACTGAAGCTTTCTTT	CASSENPRGNTEAFF	.	TRBV6-1	TRBJ1-1	once
TGTGCCAGCAGCCAAGCTGGGGCGGGGCCCGGCAATGAGCAGTTCTTC	CASSQAGAGPGNEQFF	.	TRBV3-1/TRBV3-2	TRBJ2-1	.
TGTGCCAGCATCCGACAGGGGAGGGGTGATCAGCCCCAGCATTTT	CASIRQGRGDQPQHF	TRBD1	TRBV2	TRBJ1-5	once
TGCGCCAGCAGCTGGAGCGGGGGGGCAGATACGCAGTATTTT	CASSWSGGADTQYF	TRBD2	TRBV5-1	TRBJ2-3	.
TGTGCCTGGACCTCGGACAGGGGTGATGTAACTTTC	CAWTSDRGDVTF	TRBD1	TRBV30	TRBJ2-6	.
TGCGCCAGCAGCTTGGGAACAGATGCTATGAACACTGAAGCTTTCTTT	CASSLGTDAMNTEAFF	.	TRBV5-1	TRBJ1-1	.
TGTGCCAGCAGCCTCGGACAGGGCAGGTTACTTTTT	CASSLGQGRLLF	TRBD1	TRBV3-1/TRBV3-2	TRBJ1-4	once
TGTGCCAGCAGCTTAGCGGGAGGGGAGGACGAGCAGTACTTC	CASSLAGGEDEQYF	TRBD2	TRBV5-4	TRBJ2-7	.
TGTGCCTGGACAGTTAGGAGCTCCTATAATTCACCCCTCCACTTT	CAWTVRSSYNSPLHF	.	TRBV30	TRBJ1-6	once
TGTGCCAGCAGCGTCAACAGGGGGTCCCAAGAGACCCAGTACTTC	CASSVNRGSQETQYF	TRBD1	TRBV5-4	TRBJ2-5	.
TGTGCCATCAGTGAAGCAGGATATCAAGAGACCCAGTACTTC	CAISEAGYQETQYF	.	TRBV10-3	TRBJ2-5	.
TGTGCCAGCAGCAACAGGGAGGGTCCCACCTTC	CASSNREGPTF	.	TRBV7-2	TRBJ1-2	.
TGTGCCACCCAGTCGACAGGCCTCTCTGGAAACACCATATATTTT	CATQSTGLSGNTIYF	.	TRBV6-5	TRBJ1-3	once
TGTGCCAGCAGTGATACCGGGACAGGGGATGACTATGGCTACACCTTC	CASSDTGTGDDYGYTF	TRBD1	TRBV6-1	TRBJ1-2	.
TGCGCCAGCAGCTCATCCGGGACACCGAACTATGGCTACACCTTC	CASSSSGTPNYGYTF	.	TRBV5-1	TRBJ1-2	once
TGTGCCAGCATCTTAAGGGGGATCGAGCAGTACTTC	CASILRGIEQYF	.	TRBV25-1	TRBJ2-7	.
TGTGCCACCAGTGACCCCGGGACAGCCCCCGAGCAGTTCTTC	CATSDPGTAPEQFF	TRBD1	TRBV24-1	TRBJ2-1	.
TGTGCCAGCAGTCCGAAACTAGCGGGAGTAGACACCGGGGAGCTGTTTTTT	CASSPKLAGVDTGELFF	TRBD2	TRBV2	TRBJ2-2	once
TGCGCCAGCAGAAACGGACTAGCGGATAGCACAGATACACAGTATTTT	CASRNGLADSTDTQYF	TRBD2	TRBV5-1	TRBJ2-3	.
TGCGCCAGCAGCTTGCCTAGCGGGGGACAAGAGACCCAGTACTTC	CASSLPSGGQETQYF	TRBD2	TRBV5-1	TRBJ2-5	.
TGTGCCAGCAGCCGAAGGACTAGCGGGGGGGCGAATGAGCAGTTCTTC	CASSRRTSGGANEQFF	TRBD2	TRBV6-2/TRBV6-3	TRBJ2-1	.
TGTGCCAGCAGCTGGGGGTCGGGAGGCCCGAACACTGAAGCTTTCTTT	CASSWGSGGPNTEAFF	.	TRBV11-2	TRBJ1-1	.
TGCAGCGTTGCCTTCGGGACAGGGACCTTCACCGGGGAGCTGTTTTTT	CSVAFGTGTFTGELFF	TRBD1	TRBV29-1	TRBJ2-2	once
TGTGCCAGCAGTCACCCCCGACAGGGCGACACCGGGGAGCTGTTTTTT	CASSHPRQGDTGELFF	TRBD1	TRBV28	TRBJ2-2	.